This TCR beta chain originates from a study of blood T cells in healthy people across ages. Combining a sample-barcoded 5' primer with a J-beta primer mix, a second PCR ran for about 6 to 12 cycles. Each cDNA molecule carried a tag from a template-switch adaptor that contained 12 random nucleotides. MiXCR, run by TCRdb on the 5' RACE reads, gives a single entry per CDR3 protein. The table lists 550,000 to 650,000 distinct CDR3 sequences, around 31% of them singletons, with 15% to 19% in the top ten. Germline V CDR1 and CDR2: SGHDT, YYEEEE. The CDR3 length is 12 residues. Trimming stripped 5 bases from V and 8 bases from J, with 11 bases between.

This chain uses TRBV5-6 with TRBJ2-1; D remains unclear. This clonotype was sampled from an elderly woman in good health. Sequencing input: blood. The CDR3: CASSFSRHEQFF. CDR3 nucleotides: TGTGCCAGCAGTTTTAGCCGGCATGAGCAGTTCTTC.